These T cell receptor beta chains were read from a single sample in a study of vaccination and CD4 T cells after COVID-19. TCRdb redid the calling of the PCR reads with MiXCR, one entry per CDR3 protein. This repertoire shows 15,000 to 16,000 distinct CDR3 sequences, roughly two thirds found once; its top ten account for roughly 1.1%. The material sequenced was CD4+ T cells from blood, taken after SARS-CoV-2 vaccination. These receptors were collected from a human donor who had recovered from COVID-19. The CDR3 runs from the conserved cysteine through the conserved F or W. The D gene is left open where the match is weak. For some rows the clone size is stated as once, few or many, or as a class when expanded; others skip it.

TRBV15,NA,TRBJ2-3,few,TGTGCCACCAGCAGAGATAAAAGTCGGAGAGATACGCAGTATTTT,CATSRDKSRRDTQYF
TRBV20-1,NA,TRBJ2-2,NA,TGCAGTGCTAGACAGCCGAACACCGGGGAGCTGTTTTTT,CSARQPNTGELFF
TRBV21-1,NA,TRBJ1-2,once,TGTGCCAGCAGCAAGGTGACAAACTATGGCTACACCTTC,CASSKVTNYGYTF
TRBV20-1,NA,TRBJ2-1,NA,TGCAGTGCTAGTTTGGGTATTGGCTCCTACAATGAGCAGTTCTTC,CSASLGIGSYNEQFF
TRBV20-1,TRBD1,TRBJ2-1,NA,TGCAGTGCTACCTTGACAGGGATTGAGCAGTTCTTC,CSATLTGIEQFF
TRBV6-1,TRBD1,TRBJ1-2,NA,TGTGCCAGCAGTAAGACAGGGCATGGCTACACCTTC,CASSKTGHGYTF
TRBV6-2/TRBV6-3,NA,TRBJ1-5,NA,TGTGCCAGCACCCCCGCCGTGGGTCAGCCCCAGCATTTT,CASTPAVGQPQHF
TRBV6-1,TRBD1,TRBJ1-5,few,TGTGCCAGCAGTCGGACAGGGATGGATCAGCCCCAGCATTTT,CASSRTGMDQPQHF
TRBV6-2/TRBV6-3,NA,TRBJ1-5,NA,TGTGCCCGCCTATCCAAGACTGACAGATCGGGCAATCAGCCCCAGCATTTT,CARLSKTDRSGNQPQHF
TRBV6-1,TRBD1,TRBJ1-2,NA,TGTGCCAGCACCAAAGCGACAGGGGGGGTCTATGGCTACACCTTC,CASTKATGGVYGYTF
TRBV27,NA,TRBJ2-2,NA,TGTGCCAGCAGTCAAAGTTACAGGGCAGTCGGGGAGCTGTTTTTT,CASSQSYRAVGELFF
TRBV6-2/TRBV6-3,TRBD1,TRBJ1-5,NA,TGTGCCAGCAGTTTCAGACAGGGAGGGAGCAATCAGCCCCAGCATTTT,CASSFRQGGSNQPQHF
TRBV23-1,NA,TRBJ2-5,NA,TGCGCCAGCAGTCAATCGGTGGGGGACCTAGGGGAGACCCAGTACTTC,CASSQSVGDLGETQYF
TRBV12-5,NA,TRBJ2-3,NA,TGTGCTAGTGGGCCCGGTAAGGATGGGGCCGCAGATACGCAGTATTTT,CASGPGKDGAADTQYF
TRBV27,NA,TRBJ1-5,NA,TGTGCCAGCAGTTTGACAGAGAATCAGCCCCAGCATTTT,CASSLTENQPQHF
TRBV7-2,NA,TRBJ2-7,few,TGTGCCAGCAGCGTTCAAAAGACAGGTTGGGGCTACGAGCAGTACTTC,CASSVQKTGWGYEQYF
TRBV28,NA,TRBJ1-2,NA,TGTGCCAGCAGTTCTTCTCCGCCCTATGGCTACACCTTC,CASSSSPPYGYTF
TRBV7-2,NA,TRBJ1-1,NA,TGTGCCAGCAGCTTAGGGCGGCAGGGGCAAGCTTTCTTT,CASSLGRQGQAFF
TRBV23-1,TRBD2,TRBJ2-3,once,TGCGCCAGCACCCCGCGCGGACTAGCAGCATCTACTAGCACAGATACGCAGTATTTT,CASTPRGLAASTSTDTQYF
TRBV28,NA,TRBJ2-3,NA,TGTGCCAGCAGTGCGTCGGGGACAACTGAAGATACGCAGTATTTT,CASSASGTTEDTQYF
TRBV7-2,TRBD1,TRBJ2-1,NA,TGTGCCAGCAGCAGGGACAGGCTATCTTACAATGAGCAGTTCTTC,CASSRDRLSYNEQFF
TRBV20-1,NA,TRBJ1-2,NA,TGCAGTGCTAGTCGTCTCCAGGGAGGCTACACCTTC,CSASRLQGGYTF
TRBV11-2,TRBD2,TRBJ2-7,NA,TGTGCCAGCACCCCAGGGACTAGGGGAATTTACGAGCAGTACTTC,CASTPGTRGIYEQYF
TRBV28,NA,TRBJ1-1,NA,TGTGCCAGCAGGAAGGGATCAAGATCGAACACTGAAGCTTTCTTT,CASRKGSRSNTEAFF
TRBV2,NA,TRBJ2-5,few,TGTGCCAGCCCAGGACAAGAGACCCAGTACTTC,CASPGQETQYF
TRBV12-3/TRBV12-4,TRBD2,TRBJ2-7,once,TGTGCCAGCAGTACCACTAGCGGGGTTTCCTACGAGCAGTACTTC,CASSTTSGVSYEQYF
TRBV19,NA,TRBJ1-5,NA,TGTGCCAGTAGTATAACGACAATCGAGGGTAATCAGCCCCAGCATTTT,CASSITTIEGNQPQHF
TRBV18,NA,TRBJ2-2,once,TGTGCCAGCTCAGCTGCTAACACCGGGGAGCTGTTTTTT,CASSAANTGELFF
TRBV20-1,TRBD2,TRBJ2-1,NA,TGCAGTGCCCCGACTAGCGGGAAAAATAATGAGCAGTTCTTC,CSAPTSGKNNEQFF
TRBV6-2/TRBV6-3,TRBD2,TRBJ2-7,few,TGTGCCAGCAGTCGACTAGCGGGTCTGACTCCCCCCTCAGGGCAGTACTTC,CASSRLAGLTPPSGQYF
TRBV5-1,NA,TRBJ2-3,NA,TGCGCCAGCAGCTTGGCCTTCACAGATACGCAGTATTTT,CASSLAFTDTQYF